This T cell receptor (beta chain) was sequenced in a study of blood T cell repertoires in COVID-19 (dated by TCRdb to the early 2020s). About the study as a whole: Samples covering the acute and convalescent phases of COVID-19 were provided by collaborators in the United States, Italy and Spain. The prospective study material was composed of cDNA or gDNA derived from T cells, B-cell-depleted T cells, or PBMCs. The dataset comprised deeply sampled blood TCRbeta repertoires from subjects exposed to, actively infected with, or recovered from COVID-19. A freely available public database, intended as a resource for researchers studying the immune response to SARS-CoV-2, is where the repertoires were released. Samples came from the ongoing ImmuneRACE study (first 160 participants) plus 1,254 subjects from 6 global collaborators. Sample metadata almost always included a de-identified subject ID, COVID-19 status, age in years and sex. Where HLA class I and class II types were available, the types were taken from metadata supplied by the sample provider, not from assay-based typing. The research as a whole found: Clinical and demographic metadata were provided uncurated, with the amount varying by source and participant.

The immunoSEQ Assay, a bias-controlled multiplex PCR, was used to amplify TCRbeta CDR3 regions from genomic DNA. As for the original processing: Within the assay, amplification of reference gene primers was used to estimate how many nucleated cells each sample contained. To quantify the absolute abundance of each unique TCRbeta CDR3 rearrangement, sequence reads were collapsed and filtered. For each sample, productive Simpson clonality was calculated as the square root of Simpson's diversity index across productive rearrangements. The table was pulled from immuneACCESS by TCRdb, which kept in-frame rearrangements only. Such tables lose some clones; where checked, under half of the loss comes from unresolved V genes, and the rest has no known cause. V, J and clone size derive from that table, while D and trimming were established from the DNA sequence. This sample holds tens of thousands of clones; about nine tenths were observed only once. The top ten constitute roughly a tenth of the sample.

The germline V and J ends show losses of 5 bases and 8 bases respectively, and no gene match explains 11 bases of the junction. There are 15 amino acids in the CDR3, from cysteine to phenylalanine inclusive. The sequence is cut down to CDR3 DNA, 45 bases in frame from base 1. CDR1 and CDR2 are drawn from the germline V gene: MDHEN, SYDVKM. The collaborating institutions used their own protocols to collect whole blood in K2EDTA tubes. For TCRbeta analysis, collaborators shipped samples in one of three forms: frozen whole blood, isolated PBMCs, or DNA extracted from either of those sample types. There are a few counts of this clone. Its antigen remains unidentified. No base quality information exists; no much larger clone differs at one position.

Sequencing used peripheral blood. Here the chain combines TRBV28 and TRBJ1-2; 10 bases in the middle match TRBD1. This clonotype was obtained from a man in his 70s with active or convalescent COVID-19. For the CDR3, the sequence is CASSVLGTGVWGYTF. The nucleotide sequence is given as TGTGCCAGCAGTGTACTAGGGACAGGGGTTTGGGGCTACACCTTC.